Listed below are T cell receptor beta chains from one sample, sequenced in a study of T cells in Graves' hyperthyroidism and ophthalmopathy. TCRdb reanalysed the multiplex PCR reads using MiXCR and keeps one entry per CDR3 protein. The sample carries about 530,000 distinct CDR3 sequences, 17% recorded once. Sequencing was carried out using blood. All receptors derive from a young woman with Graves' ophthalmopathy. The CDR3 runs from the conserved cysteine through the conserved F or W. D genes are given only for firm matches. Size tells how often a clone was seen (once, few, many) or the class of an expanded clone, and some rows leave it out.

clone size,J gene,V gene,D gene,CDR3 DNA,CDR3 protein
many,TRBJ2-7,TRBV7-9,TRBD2,TGTGCCAGCACGGGATCCCGACTAGCGTGGTACGAGCAGTACTTC,CASTGSRLAWYEQYF
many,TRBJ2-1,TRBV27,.,TGTGCCAGCAGTTTCGGGCGTCGGTCCTACAATGAGCAGTTCTTC,CASSFGRRSYNEQFF
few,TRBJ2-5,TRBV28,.,TGTGCCAGCAGTTTCATAGTACAGGGAAGTGGGGAGACCCAGTACTTC,CASSFIVQGSGETQYF
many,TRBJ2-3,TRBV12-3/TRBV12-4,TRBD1,TGTGCCAGCAGCCACGACAGGGCCTCCACAGATACGCAGTATTTT,CASSHDRASTDTQYF
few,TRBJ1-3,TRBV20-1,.,TGCAGTGCTCCCCTGGGGGGCCCATCTGGAAACACCATATATTTT,CSAPLGGPSGNTIYF
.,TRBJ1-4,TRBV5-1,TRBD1,TGCGCCAGCACGTCCGGGACAGGGGGAGGAACTAATGAAAAACTGTTTTTT,CASTSGTGGGTNEKLFF
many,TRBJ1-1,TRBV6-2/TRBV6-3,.,TGTGCCAGCATCACGGGGCTGAACACTGAAGCTTTCTTT,CASITGLNTEAFF
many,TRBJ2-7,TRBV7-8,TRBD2,TGTGCCAGCAGCCCCTCTGGACTAGCGGGCGACTACGAGCAGTACTTC,CASSPSGLAGDYEQYF
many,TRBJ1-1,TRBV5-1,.,TGCGCCAGCAGCATGGACGGGAAAACTGAAGCTTTCTTT,CASSMDGKTEAFF
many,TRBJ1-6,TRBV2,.,TGTGCCAGCACAGGAACTGATAATTCACCCCTCCACTTT,CASTGTDNSPLHF
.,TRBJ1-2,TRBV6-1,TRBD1,TGTGCCAGCAGATCTGACAGGGGAAACTATGGCTACACCTTC,CASRSDRGNYGYTF
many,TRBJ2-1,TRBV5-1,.,TGCGCCAGCAGCCCCGGGGTGGGCAGCTCCTACAATGAGCAGTTCTTC,CASSPGVGSSYNEQFF
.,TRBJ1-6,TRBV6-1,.,TGTGCCAGCAGCCGAGGGGGGGGAAATCAAGGGGTCCCACCCCTCCACTTT,CASSRGGGNQGVPPLHF
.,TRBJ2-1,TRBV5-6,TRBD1,TGTGCCAGCAGCCACACCAGGACAGGGAATGAGGATGAGCAGTTCTTC,CASSHTRTGNEDEQFF
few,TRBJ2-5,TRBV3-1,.,TGTGCCAGCAGCCAAGAGACCGGAATGGAGACCCAGTACTTC,CASSQETGMETQYF
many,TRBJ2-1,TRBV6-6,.,TGTGCCAGCAGTTACGTGGGGGGGCCTTACAATGAGCAGTTCTTC,CASSYVGGPYNEQFF
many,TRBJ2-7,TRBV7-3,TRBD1,TGTGCCAGCAAATGGGACAGGGGACCCTACGAGCAGTACTTC,CASKWDRGPYEQYF
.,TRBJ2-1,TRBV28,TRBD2,TGTGCCAGCAGCGGACAAAAGTCGACACGAAGCGGGAGGCCCCGAGTTACCTCCTACAATGAGCAGTTCTTC,CASSGQKSTRSGRPRVTSYNEQFF
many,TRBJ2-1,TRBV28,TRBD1,TGTGCCAGCAGCCACGGGACAGCTTACAATGAGCAGTTCTTC,CASSHGTAYNEQFF
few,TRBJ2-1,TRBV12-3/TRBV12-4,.,TGTGCCAGCAGCCTCCCAGGTGTCCAGGGCCACAATGAGCAGTTCTTC,CASSLPGVQGHNEQFF